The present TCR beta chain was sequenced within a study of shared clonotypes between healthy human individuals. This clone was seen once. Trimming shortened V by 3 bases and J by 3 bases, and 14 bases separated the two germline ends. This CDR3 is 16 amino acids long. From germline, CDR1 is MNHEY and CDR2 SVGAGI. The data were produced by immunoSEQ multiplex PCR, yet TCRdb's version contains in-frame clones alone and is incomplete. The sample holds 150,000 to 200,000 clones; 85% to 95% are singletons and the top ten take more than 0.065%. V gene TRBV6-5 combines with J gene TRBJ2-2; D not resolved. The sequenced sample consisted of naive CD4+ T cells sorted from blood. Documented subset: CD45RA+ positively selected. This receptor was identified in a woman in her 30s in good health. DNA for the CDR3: TGTGCCAGCAGTTATTCACGGAGCTGGGACACCGGGGAGCTGTTTTTT. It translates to CASSYSRSWDTGELFF.